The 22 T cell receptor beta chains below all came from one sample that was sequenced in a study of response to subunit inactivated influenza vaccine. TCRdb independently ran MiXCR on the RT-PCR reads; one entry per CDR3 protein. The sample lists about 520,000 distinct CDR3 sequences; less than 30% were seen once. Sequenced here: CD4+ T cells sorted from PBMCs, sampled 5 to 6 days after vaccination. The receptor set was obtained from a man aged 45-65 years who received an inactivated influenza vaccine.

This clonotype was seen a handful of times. CDR3 coding DNA: TGTGCCAGCAGTTACTCGACGGCGGGACGCCTGGAGCAGTACTTC. The encoded protein is CASSYSTAGRLEQYF. V is TRBV6-5 and J is TRBJ2-7, with D possibly matching TRBD2 (6 bases). V lost 0 bases and J 7 bases, leaving 16 bases between the germline ends. Germline V gene lookup returns CDR1 MNHEY and CDR2 SVGAGI. The CDR3 totals 15 residues.

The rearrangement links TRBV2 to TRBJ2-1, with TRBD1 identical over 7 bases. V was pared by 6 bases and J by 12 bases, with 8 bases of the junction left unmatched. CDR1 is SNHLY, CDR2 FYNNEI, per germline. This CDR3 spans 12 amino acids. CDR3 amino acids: CASRFRGRVQFF. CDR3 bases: TGTGCCAGCAGATTTAGGGGGCGTGTGCAGTTCTTC.

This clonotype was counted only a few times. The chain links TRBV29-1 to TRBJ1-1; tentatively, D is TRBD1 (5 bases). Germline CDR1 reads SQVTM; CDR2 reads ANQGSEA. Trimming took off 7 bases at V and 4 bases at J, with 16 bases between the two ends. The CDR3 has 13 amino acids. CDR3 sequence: CSARDTGTTEAFF. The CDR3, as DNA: TGCAGCGCTAGGGATACAGGTACCACTGAAGCTTTCTTT. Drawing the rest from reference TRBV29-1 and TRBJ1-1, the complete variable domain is SAVISQKPSRDICQRGTSLTIQCQVDSQVTMMFWYRQQPGQSLTLIATANQGSEATYESGFVIDKFPISRPNLTFSTLTVSNMSPEDSSIYLCSARDTGTTEAFFGQGTRLTVV.

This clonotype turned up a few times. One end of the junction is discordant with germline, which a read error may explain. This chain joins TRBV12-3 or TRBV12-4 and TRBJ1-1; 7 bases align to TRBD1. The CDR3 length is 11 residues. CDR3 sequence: CASSTGTAIEF. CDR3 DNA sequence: TGTGCCAGCAGTACCGGGACAGCAATCGAATTT.

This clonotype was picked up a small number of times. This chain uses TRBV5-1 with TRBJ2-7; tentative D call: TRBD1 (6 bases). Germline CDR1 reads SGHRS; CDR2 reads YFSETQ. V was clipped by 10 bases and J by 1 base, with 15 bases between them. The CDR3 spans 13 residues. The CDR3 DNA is TGCGCCGGGACATCAAGACAATCCTACGAGCAGTACTTC. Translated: CAGTSRQSYEQYF.

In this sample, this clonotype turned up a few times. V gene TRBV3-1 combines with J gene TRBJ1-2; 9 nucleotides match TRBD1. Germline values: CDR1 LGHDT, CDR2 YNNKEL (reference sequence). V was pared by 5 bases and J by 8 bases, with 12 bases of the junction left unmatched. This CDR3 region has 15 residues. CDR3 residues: CASSSGQGSLRGYTF. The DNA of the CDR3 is TGTGCCAGCAGCTCGGGACAGGGATCACTTCGCGGCTACACCTTC.

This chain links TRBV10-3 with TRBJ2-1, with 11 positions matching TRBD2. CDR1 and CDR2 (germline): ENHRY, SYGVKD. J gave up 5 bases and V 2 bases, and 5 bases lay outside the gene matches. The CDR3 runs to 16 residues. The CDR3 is CAISEATSGTNNEQFF. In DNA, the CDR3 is TGTGCCATCAGTGAGGCGACTAGCGGGACTAACAATGAGCAGTTCTTC.

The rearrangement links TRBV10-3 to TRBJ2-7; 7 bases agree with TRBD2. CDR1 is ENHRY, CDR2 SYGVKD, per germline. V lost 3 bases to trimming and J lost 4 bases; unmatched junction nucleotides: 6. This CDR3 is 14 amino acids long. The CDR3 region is CAISDIGGSYEQYF. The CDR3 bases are TGTGCCATCAGTGATATTGGCGGGAGTTACGAGCAGTACTTC.

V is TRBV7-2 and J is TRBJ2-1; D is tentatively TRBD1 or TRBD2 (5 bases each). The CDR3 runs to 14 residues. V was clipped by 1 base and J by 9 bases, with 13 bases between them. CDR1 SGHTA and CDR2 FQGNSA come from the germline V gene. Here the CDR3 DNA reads TGTGCCAGCAGCTTAGATGTCCGGGGACGTGAGCAGTTCTTC. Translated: CASSLDVRGREQFF.

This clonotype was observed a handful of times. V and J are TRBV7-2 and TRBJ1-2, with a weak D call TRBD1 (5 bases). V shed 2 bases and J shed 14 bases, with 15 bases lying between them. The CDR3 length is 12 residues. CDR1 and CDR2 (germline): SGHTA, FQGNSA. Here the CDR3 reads CASSLQGWSGTF. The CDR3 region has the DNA TGTGCCAGCAGCTTACAGGGTTGGTCGGGGACCTTC.

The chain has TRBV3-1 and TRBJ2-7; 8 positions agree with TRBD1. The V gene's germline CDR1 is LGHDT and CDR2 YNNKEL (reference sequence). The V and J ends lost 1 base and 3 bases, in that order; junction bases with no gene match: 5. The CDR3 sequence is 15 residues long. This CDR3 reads CASSQVGQGLYEQYF. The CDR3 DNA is TGTGCCAGCAGCCAAGTCGGACAGGGACTCTACGAGCAGTACTTC.

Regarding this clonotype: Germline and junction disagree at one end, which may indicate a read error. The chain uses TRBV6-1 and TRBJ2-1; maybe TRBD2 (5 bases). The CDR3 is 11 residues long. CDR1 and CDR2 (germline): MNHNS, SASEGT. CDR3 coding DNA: TGTGCCAGCACTGAAGAGGACTTGCAGTTCTTC. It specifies CASTEEDLQFF.

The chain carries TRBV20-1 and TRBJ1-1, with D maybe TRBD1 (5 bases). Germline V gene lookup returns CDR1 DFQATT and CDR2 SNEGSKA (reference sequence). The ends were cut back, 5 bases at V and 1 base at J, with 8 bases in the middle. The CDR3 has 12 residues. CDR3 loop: CSAYRPNTEAFF. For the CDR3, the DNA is TGCAGTGCTTACAGGCCGAACACTGAAGCTTTCTTT.

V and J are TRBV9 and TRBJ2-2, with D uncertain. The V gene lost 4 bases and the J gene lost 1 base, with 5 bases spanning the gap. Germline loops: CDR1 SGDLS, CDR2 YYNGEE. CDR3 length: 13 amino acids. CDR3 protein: CASSTRNTGELFF. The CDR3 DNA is TGTGCCAGCAGCACCAGGAACACCGGGGAGCTGTTTTTT.

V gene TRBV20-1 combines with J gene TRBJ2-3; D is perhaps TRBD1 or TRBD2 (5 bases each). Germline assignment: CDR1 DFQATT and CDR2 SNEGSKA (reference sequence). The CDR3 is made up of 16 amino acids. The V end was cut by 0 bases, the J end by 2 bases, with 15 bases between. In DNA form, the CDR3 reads TGCAGTGCTAGAGATTTAAGGGACGGACTCACAGATACGCAGTATTTT. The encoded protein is CSARDLRDGLTDTQYF.

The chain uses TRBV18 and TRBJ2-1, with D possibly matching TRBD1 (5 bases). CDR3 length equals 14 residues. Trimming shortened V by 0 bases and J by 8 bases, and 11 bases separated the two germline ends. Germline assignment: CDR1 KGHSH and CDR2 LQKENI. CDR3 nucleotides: TGTGCCAGCTCACCACCGCAGGGCTGGGATGAGCAGTTCTTC. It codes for CASSPPQGWDEQFF.

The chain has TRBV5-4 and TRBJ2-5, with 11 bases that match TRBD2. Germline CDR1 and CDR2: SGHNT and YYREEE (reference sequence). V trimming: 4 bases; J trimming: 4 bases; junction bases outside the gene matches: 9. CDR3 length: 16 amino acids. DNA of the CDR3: TGTGCCAGCAGCAAGTTAGCGGGAGGGATTAGAGAGACCCAGTACTTC. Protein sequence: CASSKLAGGIRETQYF.

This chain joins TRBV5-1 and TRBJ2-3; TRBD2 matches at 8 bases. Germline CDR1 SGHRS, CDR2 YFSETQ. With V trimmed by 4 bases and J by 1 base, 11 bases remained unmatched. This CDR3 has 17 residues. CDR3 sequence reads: CASSPIKRESRTDTQYF. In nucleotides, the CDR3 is TGCGCCAGCAGCCCCATAAAGCGGGAGTCCCGCACAGATACGCAGTATTTT. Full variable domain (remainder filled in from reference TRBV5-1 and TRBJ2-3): KAGVTQTPRYLIKTRGQQVTLSCSPISGHRSVSWYQQTPGQGLQFLFEYFSETQRNKGNFPGRFSGRQFSNSRSEMNVSTLELGDSALYLCASSPIKRESRTDTQYFGPGTRLTVL.

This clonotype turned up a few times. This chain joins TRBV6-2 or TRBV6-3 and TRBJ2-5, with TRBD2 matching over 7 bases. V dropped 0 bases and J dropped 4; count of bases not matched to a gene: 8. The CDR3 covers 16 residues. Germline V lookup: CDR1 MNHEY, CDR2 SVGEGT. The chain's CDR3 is CASSYSRRERSETQYF. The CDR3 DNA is TGTGCCAGCAGTTACTCGAGGCGGGAGCGGTCAGAGACCCAGTACTTC.

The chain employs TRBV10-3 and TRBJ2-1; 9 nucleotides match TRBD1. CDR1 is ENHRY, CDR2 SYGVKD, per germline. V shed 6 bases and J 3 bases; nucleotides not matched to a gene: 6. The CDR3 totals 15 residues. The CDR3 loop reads CAIRPGTGYYNEQFF. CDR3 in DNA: TGTGCCATCAGACCCGGGACAGGGTACTACAATGAGCAGTTCTTC.

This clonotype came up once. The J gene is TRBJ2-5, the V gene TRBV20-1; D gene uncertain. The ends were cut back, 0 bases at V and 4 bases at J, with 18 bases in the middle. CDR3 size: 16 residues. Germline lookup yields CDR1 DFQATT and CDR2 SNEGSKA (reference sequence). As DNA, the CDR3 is TGCAGTGCTAGAGAGCCCCTGTATTCGGGCTCAGAGACCCAGTACTTC. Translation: CSAREPLYSGSETQYF.

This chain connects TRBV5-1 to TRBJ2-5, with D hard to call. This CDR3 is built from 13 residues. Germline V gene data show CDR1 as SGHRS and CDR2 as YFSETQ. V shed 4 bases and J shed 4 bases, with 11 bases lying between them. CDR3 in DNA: TGCGCCAGCAGCGAATTTAGTGGAGAGACCCAGTACTTC. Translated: CASSEFSGETQYF.